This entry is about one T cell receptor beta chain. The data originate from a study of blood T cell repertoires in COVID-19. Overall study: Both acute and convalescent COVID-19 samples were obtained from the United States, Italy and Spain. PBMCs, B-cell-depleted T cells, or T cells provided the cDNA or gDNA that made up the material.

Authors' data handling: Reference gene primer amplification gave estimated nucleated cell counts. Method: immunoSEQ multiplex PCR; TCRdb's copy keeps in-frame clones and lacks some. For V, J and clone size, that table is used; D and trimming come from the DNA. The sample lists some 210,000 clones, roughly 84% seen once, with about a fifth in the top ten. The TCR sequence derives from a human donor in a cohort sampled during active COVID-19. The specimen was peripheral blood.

The CDR3 DNA reads as TGCAGTGCTACTGAACTAGCGGAAATCACAGATACGCAGTATTTT. This encodes CSATELAEITDTQYF. J is TRBJ2-3 and V is TRBV20-1, with 8 bases that match TRBD2. This CDR3 region has 15 residues. Germline CDR1 and CDR2: DFQATT and SNEGSKA (reference sequence). V lost 4 bases and J lost 2; bases outside the gene matches: 8.